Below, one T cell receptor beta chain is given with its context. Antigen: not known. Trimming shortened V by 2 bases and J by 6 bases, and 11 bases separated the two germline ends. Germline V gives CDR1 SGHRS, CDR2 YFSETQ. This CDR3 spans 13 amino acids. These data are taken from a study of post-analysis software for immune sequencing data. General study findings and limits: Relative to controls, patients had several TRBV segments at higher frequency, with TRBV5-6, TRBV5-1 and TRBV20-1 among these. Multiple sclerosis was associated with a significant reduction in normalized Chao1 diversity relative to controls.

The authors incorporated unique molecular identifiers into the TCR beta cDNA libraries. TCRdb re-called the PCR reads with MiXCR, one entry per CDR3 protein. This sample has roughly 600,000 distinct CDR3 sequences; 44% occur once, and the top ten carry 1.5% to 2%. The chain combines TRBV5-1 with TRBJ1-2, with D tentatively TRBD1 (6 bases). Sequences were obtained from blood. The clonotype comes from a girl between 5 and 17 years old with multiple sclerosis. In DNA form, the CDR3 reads TGCGCCAGCAGCTTATCCGAGGGGGATGGCTACACCTTC. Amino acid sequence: CASSLSEGDGYTF.